The 12 T cell receptor beta chains below come from one sample, sequenced in a study of response to subunit inactivated influenza vaccine. One entry per CDR3 protein, called by TCRdb with MiXCR from the RT-PCR reads. The profile shows around 190,000 distinct CDR3 sequences, roughly 14% of them singletons. The sample here was CD8+ T cells sorted from PBMCs, taken 4 to 6 days after vaccination. The receptor source for this set is a man over 45 who received an inactivated influenza vaccine.

The genes are TRBV11-2 and TRBJ1-2; D uncertain. The CDR3 contains 13 residues. Germline lookup yields CDR1 SGHAT and CDR2 FQNNGV. Trimming stripped 1 base from V and 6 bases from J, with 9 bases between. CDR3 DNA: TGTGCCAGCAGCTTAGGGGCACGGGATGGCTACACCTTC. As protein: CASSLGARDGYTF. Filled out from reference TRBV11-2 and TRBJ1-2, the complete variable domain reads EAGVAQSPRYKIIEKRQSVAFWCNPISGHATLYWYQQILGQGPKLLIQFQNNGVVDDSQLPKDRFSAERLKGVDSTLKIQPAKLEDSAVYLCASSLGARDGYTFGSGTRLTVV.

This clonotype has more than one count but fewer than ten. The J gene is TRBJ2-1, the V gene TRBV6-2 or TRBV6-3, with D hard to call. CDR1 is MNHEY and CDR2 is SVGEGT in the germline V gene. This CDR3 is 12 amino acids long. V was trimmed by 2 bases and J by 10 bases, leaving 9 bases between them. The DNA of the CDR3 is TGTGCCAGCAGTTACAATCGCTGGGAGCAGTTCTTC. It specifies CASSYNRWEQFF.

This clonotype was seen a few times. V gene TRBV6-5 combines with J gene TRBJ2-1; the D is unclear. This CDR3 comprises 12 residues. Germline loops: CDR1 MNHEY, CDR2 SVGAGI. V lost 5 bases to trimming and J lost 7 bases, with 9 bases between them. The CDR3, as DNA: TGTGCCAGCAGTCCTAAAGGAAATGAGCAGTTCTTC. Protein product: CASSPKGNEQFF.

This clonotype was detected a few times. V and J are TRBV28 and TRBJ2-2, with D maybe TRBD1 (6 bases). From germline, CDR1 is MDHEN and CDR2 SYDVKM. This CDR3 region has 17 residues. The V gene lost 3 bases and the J gene lost 0 bases, with 14 bases spanning the gap. The CDR3 DNA reads as TGTGCCAGCAGTTTGGACAGAGAACCTTCGAACACCGGGGAGCTGTTTTTT. This encodes CASSLDREPSNTGELFF.

This clonotype was seen only a few times. The chain links TRBV29-1 to TRBJ2-1, with D tentatively TRBD2 (6 bases). The germline gives CDR1 SQVTM, CDR2 ANQGSEA. This CDR3 is built from 15 residues. Trimming removed 3 bases from V and 0 bases from J, with 12 bases in between. The CDR3 protein is CSVEKLADSYNEQFF. The CDR3, as DNA: TGCAGCGTTGAGAAATTAGCGGACTCCTACAATGAGCAGTTCTTC.

This clonotype has a handful of counts. The rearrangement joins TRBV6-2 or TRBV6-3 to TRBJ1-1; weak D call: TRBD1 (5 bases). Germline V gene data show CDR1 as MNHEY and CDR2 as SVGEGT. Trimming took off 5 bases at V and 3 bases at J, with 10 bases between the two ends. This CDR3 region has 13 residues. The CDR3, as DNA: TGTGCCAGCAGTCGGGACGCATACACTGAAGCTTTCTTT. It encodes CASSRDAYTEAFF.

This clonotype was detected only a few times. The chain couples TRBV4-3 to TRBJ2-7; no firm D call. This CDR3 is 13 amino acids long. Trimming took 1 base from V and 2 from J, leaving 6 bases between them. The V gene's germline CDR1 is LGHNA and CDR2 YSLEER. The CDR3 region is CASSQGAPYEQYF. CDR3 bases: TGCGCCAGCAGCCAAGGGGCCCCCTACGAGCAGTACTTC.

The chain links TRBV3-1 to TRBJ2-1; D may be TRBD1 or TRBD2 (6 bases each). This CDR3 comprises 18 residues. Germline CDR1 and CDR2: LGHDT and YNNKEL (reference sequence). V lost 0 bases to trimming and J lost 2 bases, with 17 bases between them. CDR3 nucleotide sequence: TGTGCCAGCAGCCAAGATCCCGCTGGGGGGCTAGCCTACAATGAGCAGTTCTTC. Translated, it gives CASSQDPAGGLAYNEQFF.

The chain recombines TRBV28 with TRBJ2-7; 9 nucleotides align to TRBD1. Trimming took 6 bases from V and 2 from J; bases not matched to a gene: 8. This CDR3 region has 15 residues. Germline lookup yields CDR1 MDHEN and CDR2 SYDVKM. This CDR3 is CASRTPGQGAYEQYF. The CDR3 DNA reads as TGTGCCAGCAGAACCCCGGGACAGGGTGCCTACGAGCAGTACTTC.

The genes are TRBV5-1 and TRBJ1-1, with D possibly TRBD1 on 6 matching bases. Trimming took 2 bases from V and 3 from J, leaving 14 bases between them. The CDR3 is 15 residues long. Looked up from germline, CDR1 is SGHRS and CDR2 is YFSETQ. CDR3 DNA sequence: TGCGCCAGCAGCTTCGGGGCAGGGGACTACACTGAAGCTTTCTTT. Translating it yields CASSFGAGDYTEAFF.

V and J are TRBV12-3 or TRBV12-4 and TRBJ1-1; no clear D gene. The CDR3 runs to 14 residues. V was cut by 7 bases and J by 6 bases, with 18 bases left in between. In DNA form, the CDR3 reads TGTGCCAGCATCCCCCGTGGGTACTTTGCTGAAGCTTTCTTT. This translates into CASIPRGYFAEAFF.

The gene calls are TRBV12-3 or TRBV12-4 and TRBJ2-5; TRBD2 matches at 9 bases. V lost 5 bases to trimming and J lost 0 bases; unmatched junction nucleotides: 4. The CDR3 is 15 residues long. CDR3 in amino acids: CASSTRTSDQETQYF. CDR3 nucleotide sequence: TGTGCCAGCAGTACGCGGACTAGCGACCAAGAGACCCAGTACTTC.